This T cell receptor (beta chain) was captured in a study of shared T cell receptors in the human thymus. The CDR3 covers 14 residues. The J segment lost 12 bases and the V segment lost 6 bases, leaving 13 bases of the junction unmatched. The V gene's germline CDR1 is MDHEN and CDR2 SYDVKM. The method was immunoSEQ multiplex PCR; TCRdb's version includes in-frame clones alone and lacks a portion of them. The sample lists about 380,000 clones, 95% seen once, with roughly 0.02% in the top ten. This chain connects TRBV28 to TRBJ2-1; 8 bases match TRBD2. The material sequenced was thymocytes. The TCR originated in a human donor. This CDR3 reads CASSPRGVPGPQFF. The CDR3 nucleotides are TGTGCCAGCAGCCCGCGGGGGGTACCGGGACCGCAGTTCTTC.